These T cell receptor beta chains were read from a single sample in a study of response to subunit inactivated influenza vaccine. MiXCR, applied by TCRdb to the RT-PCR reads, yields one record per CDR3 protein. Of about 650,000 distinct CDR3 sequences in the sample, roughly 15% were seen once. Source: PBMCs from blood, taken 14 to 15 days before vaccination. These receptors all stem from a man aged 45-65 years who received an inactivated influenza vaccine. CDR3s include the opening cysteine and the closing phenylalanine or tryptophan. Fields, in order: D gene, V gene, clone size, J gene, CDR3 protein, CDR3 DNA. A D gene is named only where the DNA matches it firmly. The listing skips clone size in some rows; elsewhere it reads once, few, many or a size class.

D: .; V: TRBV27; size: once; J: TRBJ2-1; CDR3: CASSNGPRTMRQFF; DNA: TGTGCCAGCAGTAACGGGCCCCGTACAATGAGGCAGTTCTTC
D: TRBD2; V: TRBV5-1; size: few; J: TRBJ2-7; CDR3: CASSLASSGSNEQYF; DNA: TGCGCCAGCAGCTTGGCCTCTAGCGGGAGTAACGAGCAGTACTTC
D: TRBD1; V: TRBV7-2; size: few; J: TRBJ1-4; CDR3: CASSTRTGPATNEKLFF; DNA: TGTGCCAGCAGCACCCGGACAGGCCCCGCAACTAATGAAAAACTGTTTTTT
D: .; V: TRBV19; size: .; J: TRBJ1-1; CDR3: CASRQPSNTEAFF; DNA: TGTGCCAGTAGACAACCTTCGAACACTGAAGCTTTCTTT
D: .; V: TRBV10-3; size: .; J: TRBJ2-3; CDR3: CAISSGQYSDTQYF; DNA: TGTGCCATCAGTTCTGGACAGTACTCAGATACGCAGTATTTT
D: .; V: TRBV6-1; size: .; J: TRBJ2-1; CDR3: CASSPAEVPSWFF; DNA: TGTGCCAGCAGCCCTGCGGAAGTACCAAGTTGGTTCTTC
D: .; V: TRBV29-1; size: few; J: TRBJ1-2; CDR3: CSVAATRAPIYGYTF; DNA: TGCAGCGTCGCAGCCACCCGGGCCCCGATCTATGGCTACACCTTC
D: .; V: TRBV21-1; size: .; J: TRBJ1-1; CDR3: CASSEKKADLNTEAFF; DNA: TGTGCCAGCAGCGAAAAAAAGGCAGATTTGAACACTGAAGCTTTCTTT
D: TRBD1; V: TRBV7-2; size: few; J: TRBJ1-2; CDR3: CASSSQGMGYGYTF; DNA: TGTGCCAGCAGCTCACAGGGGATGGGCTATGGCTACACCTTC
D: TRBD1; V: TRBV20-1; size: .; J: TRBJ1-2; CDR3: CSAGTGGNYGYTF; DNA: TGCAGTGCCGGGACAGGGGGGAACTATGGCTACACCTTC
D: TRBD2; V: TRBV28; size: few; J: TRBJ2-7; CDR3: CASSRGVLEQYF; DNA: TGTGCCAGCAGCCGGGGGGTTCTCGAGCAGTACTTC
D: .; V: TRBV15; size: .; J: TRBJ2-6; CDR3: CATSRDGGSGANVLTF; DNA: TGTGCCACCAGCAGAGATGGGGGTTCTGGGGCCAACGTCCTGACTTTC
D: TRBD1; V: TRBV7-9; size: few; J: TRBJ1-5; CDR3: CASSLDREVGNQPQHF; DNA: TGTGCCAGCAGCTTGGACAGGGAAGTGGGGAATCAGCCCCAGCATTTT
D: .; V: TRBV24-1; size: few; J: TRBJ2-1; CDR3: CATSDTTSYNEQFF; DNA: TGTGCCACCAGTGACACGACTAGCTACAATGAGCAGTTCTTC
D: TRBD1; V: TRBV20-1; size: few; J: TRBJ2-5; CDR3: CSARDLGQGALETQYF; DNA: TGCAGTGCTAGAGATCTAGGGCAGGGGGCCTTGGAGACCCAGTACTTC
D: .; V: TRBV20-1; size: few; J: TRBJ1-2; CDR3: CSAWGGYGYTF; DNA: TGCAGTGCTTGGGGTGGGTATGGCTACACCTTC
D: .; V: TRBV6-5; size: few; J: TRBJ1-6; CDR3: CASSHEGGYNSPLHF; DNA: TGTGCCAGCAGTCACGAAGGGGGCTATAATTCACCCCTCCACTTT
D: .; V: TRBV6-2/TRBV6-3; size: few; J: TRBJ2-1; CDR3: CASSHQGNEQFF; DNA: TGTGCCAGCAGTCATCAGGGCAATGAGCAGTTCTTC
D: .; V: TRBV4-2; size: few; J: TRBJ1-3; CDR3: CASSQEDSSSGNTIYF; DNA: TGTGCCAGCAGCCAAGAGGACAGCAGCTCTGGAAACACCATATATTTT
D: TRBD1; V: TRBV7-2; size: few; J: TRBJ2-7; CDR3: CASSLVGTGAEYEQYF; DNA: TGTGCCAGCAGCTTAGTCGGGACAGGAGCGGAATACGAGCAGTACTTC
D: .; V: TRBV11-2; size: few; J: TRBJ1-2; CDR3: CASSLDEQGDYGYTF; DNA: TGTGCCAGCAGCTTAGATGAGCAGGGTGACTATGGCTACACCTTC
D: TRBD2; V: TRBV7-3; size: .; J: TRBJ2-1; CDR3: CASSLTRTSGSRNEQFF; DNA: TGTGCCAGCAGCTTAACCAGGACTAGCGGGAGTAGGAATGAGCAGTTCTTC
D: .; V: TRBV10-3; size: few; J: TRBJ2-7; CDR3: CAIRGTYEQYF; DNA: TGTGCCATCAGAGGCACCTACGAGCAGTACTTC
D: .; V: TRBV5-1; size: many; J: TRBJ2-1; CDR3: CASSLRASYNEQFF; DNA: TGCGCCAGCAGCTTGCGGGCCTCCTACAATGAGCAGTTCTTC
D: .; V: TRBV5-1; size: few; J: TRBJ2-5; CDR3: CASRPGPLETQYF; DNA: TGCGCCAGCAGGCCGGGACCTTTGGAGACCCAGTACTTC
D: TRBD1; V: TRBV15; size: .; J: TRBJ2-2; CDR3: CATSRDVYPGQANTGELFF; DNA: TGTGCCACCAGCAGAGATGTATATCCGGGACAGGCGAACACCGGGGAGCTGTTTTTT
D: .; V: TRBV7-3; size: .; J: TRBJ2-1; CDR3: CASSPTDRSWYNEQFF; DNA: TGTGCCAGCAGCCCGACGGACCGCTCTTGGTACAATGAGCAGTTCTTC
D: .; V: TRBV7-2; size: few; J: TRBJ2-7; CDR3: CASSLDGDGYEQYF; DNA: TGTGCCAGCAGCTTAGACGGTGACGGTTACGAGCAGTACTTC
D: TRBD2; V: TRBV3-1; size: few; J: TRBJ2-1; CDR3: CASSLGLAGGRNEQFF; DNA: TGTGCCAGCAGCCTCGGACTAGCGGGGGGGCGGAATGAGCAGTTCTTC
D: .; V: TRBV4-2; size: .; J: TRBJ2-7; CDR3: CASSPVTGKGSYEQYF; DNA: TGTGCCAGCAGCCCGGTGACAGGAAAGGGATCCTACGAGCAGTACTTC
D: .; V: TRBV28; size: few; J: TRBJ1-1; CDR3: CASSLYAGSVTEAFF; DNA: TGTGCCAGCAGTTTATACGCAGGGTCTGTCACTGAAGCTTTCTTT
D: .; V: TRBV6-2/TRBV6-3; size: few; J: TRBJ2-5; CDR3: CASSLSPTHQETQYF; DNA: TGTGCCAGCAGCCTATCCCCGACACACCAAGAGACCCAGTACTTC
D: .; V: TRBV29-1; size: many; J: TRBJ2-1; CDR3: CSVPPNGVTYNEQFF; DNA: TGCAGCGTGCCCCCTAATGGGGTAACCTACAATGAGCAGTTCTTC
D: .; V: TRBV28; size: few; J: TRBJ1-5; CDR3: CASSLKARTKGYSNQPQHF; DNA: TGTGCCAGCAGTTTAAAGGCGAGGACCAAGGGATATAGCAATCAGCCCCAGCATTTT
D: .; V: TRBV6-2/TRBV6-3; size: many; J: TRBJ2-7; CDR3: CASRTNSVEQYF; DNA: TGTGCCAGCAGAACGAACAGCGTCGAGCAGTACTTC
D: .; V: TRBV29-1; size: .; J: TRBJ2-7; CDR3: CSVPGPGDYEQYF; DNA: TGCAGCGTACCGGGACCTGGAGATTACGAGCAGTACTTC
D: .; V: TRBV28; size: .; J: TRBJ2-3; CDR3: CASSTEGGSTDTQYF; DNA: TGTGCCAGCAGTACGGAGGGGGGGAGCACAGATACGCAGTATTTT
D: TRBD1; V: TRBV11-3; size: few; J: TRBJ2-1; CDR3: CASSLAGQATNEQFF; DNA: TGTGCCAGCAGCCTAGCCGGACAGGCAACCAATGAGCAGTTCTTC
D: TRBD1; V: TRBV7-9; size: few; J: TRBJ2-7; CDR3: CATSYRGPFYEQYF; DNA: TGTGCCACCTCGTACAGGGGTCCCTTCTACGAGCAGTACTTC
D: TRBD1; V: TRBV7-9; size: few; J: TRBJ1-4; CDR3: CASSFKGASEKLFF; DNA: TGTGCCAGCAGCTTCAAGGGGGCTTCTGAAAAACTGTTTTTT
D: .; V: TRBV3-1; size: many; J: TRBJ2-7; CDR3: CASSRAFSYEQYF; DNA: TGTGCCAGCAGCCGGGCCTTTTCTTACGAGCAGTACTTC